The 9 T cell receptor beta chains given below trace back to one sample, sequenced in a study of shared clonotypes between healthy human individuals. Here immunoSEQ multiplex PCR was the method, and the copy in TCRdb shows in-frame clones only, minus some. Of 560,000 or so clones listed, approximately 96% are singletons. In the naive CD8 group, cells lacked CD45RO and were positively selected for CCR7, so terminally differentiated effector memory CD45RA+ cells were left out. The sample taken for sequencing was naive CD8+ T cells sorted from blood. These TCRs come from a woman aged 30 to 39 in good health.

The chain is built from TRBV19 and TRBJ2-1; D is perhaps TRBD2 (5 bases). CDR3 size: 15 residues. Germline CDR1 reads LNHDA; CDR2 reads SQIVND (reference sequence). Deletions cut 2 bases from V and 0 bases from J, with 8 bases between. CDR3 loop: CASSISGGSYNEQFF. CDR3 nucleotides: TGTGCCAGTAGTATAAGCGGCGGCTCCTACAATGAGCAGTTCTTC.

This chain joins TRBV13 and TRBJ1-2; 7 nucleotides match TRBD1. V gave up 6 bases and J gave up 5 bases; unmatched junction bases: 6. Germline V gene sequence: CDR1 PRHDT, CDR2 FYEKMQ (reference sequence). This CDR3 contains 13 residues. The CDR3 here is CASSLQGFYGYTF. The CDR3, as DNA: TGTGCCAGCAGTTTACAGGGGTTTTATGGCTACACCTTC.

On this clone: Other DNA variants within this sample encode the same CDR3. The CDR3 DNA follows: TGTGCCAGCAGTTCCCCCCCCGGGGGTGAGCAGTTCTTC. Its translation: CASSSPPGGEQFF. This sequence joins TRBV27 and TRBJ2-1, with D maybe TRBD2 (6 bases). Per the germline V gene, CDR1 is MNHEY and CDR2 is SMNVEV (reference sequence). The CDR3 totals 13 residues. V lost 4 bases to trimming and J lost 9 bases, with 13 bases between them.

The CDR3: CASRTSPGTDYNEQFF. The CDR3 nucleotides are TGTGCCAGCAGGACCTCTCCAGGGACAGACTACAATGAGCAGTTCTTC. V usage is TRBV27 and J usage is TRBJ2-1; 7 nucleotides align to TRBD1. Germline CDR1 is MNHEY and CDR2 is SMNVEV (reference sequence). The trim removed 6 bases at V and 3 bases at J, leaving 11 bases unmatched. There are 16 residues in the CDR3.

As to this clone: The same CDR3 is also encoded by other DNA sequences in this sample. The chain recombines TRBV27 with TRBJ1-3; unclear D gene. The CDR3 is 11 residues long. Germline CDR1 and CDR2: MNHEY and SMNVEV (reference sequence). With 8 bases removed from V and 1 base from J, the gap between germline ends came to 3 bases. DNA of the CDR3: TGTGCCAGCGGTTCTGGAAACACCATATATTTT. Amino acids: CASGSGNTIYF.

The chain combines TRBV27 with TRBJ2-1; D is perhaps TRBD1 (6 bases). V lost 4 bases and J lost 8, with 12 bases in between. This CDR3 region has 13 residues. Germline lookup yields CDR1 MNHEY and CDR2 SMNVEV (reference sequence). CDR3 bases: TGTGCCAGCAGTTCCGGGACACTGCATGAGCAGTTCTTC. Its translation: CASSSGTLHEQFF.

This clone was detected once. The chain recombines TRBV9 with TRBJ1-2, with D unresolved. V gave up 2 bases and J gave up 6 bases, with 20 bases separating them. This CDR3 spans 16 amino acids. Germline CDR1 and CDR2: SGDLS and YYNGEE. CDR3 sequence (DNA): TGTGCCAGCAGCGTGGGGTTTTTCGGGAGAAGAAATGGCTACACCTTC. This codes for CASSVGFFGRRNGYTF.

The chain recombines TRBV28 with TRBJ1-3; D call uncertain. Germline lookup yields CDR1 MDHEN and CDR2 SYDVKM. CDR3 length equals 16 residues. Trimming shortened V by 2 bases and J by 0 bases, and 11 bases separated the two germline ends. The DNA for the CDR3 is TGTGCCAGCAGTTTAAGGGTAGATCGCTCTGGAAACACCATATATTTT. This codes for CASSLRVDRSGNTIYF. The whole variable domain, remainder taken from reference TRBV28 and TRBJ1-3, is DVKVTQSSRYLVKRTGEKVFLECVQDMDHENMFWYRQDPGLGLRLIYFSYDVKMKEKGDIPEGYSVSREKKERFSLILESASTNQTSMYLCASSLRVDRSGNTIYFGEGSWLTVV.

V is TRBV27 and J is TRBJ2-1; TRBD1 agrees at 9 bases. The CDR3 covers 17 residues. Germline CDR1 reads MNHEY; CDR2 reads SMNVEV (reference sequence). Trimming at V came to 5 bases and at J to 2 bases, leaving 10 bases not matched to a gene. As DNA, the CDR3 is TGTGCCAGCAGTACGCGGCCGGGACAGGGACCCTACAATGAGCAGTTCTTC. Amino acids: CASSTRPGQGPYNEQFF.